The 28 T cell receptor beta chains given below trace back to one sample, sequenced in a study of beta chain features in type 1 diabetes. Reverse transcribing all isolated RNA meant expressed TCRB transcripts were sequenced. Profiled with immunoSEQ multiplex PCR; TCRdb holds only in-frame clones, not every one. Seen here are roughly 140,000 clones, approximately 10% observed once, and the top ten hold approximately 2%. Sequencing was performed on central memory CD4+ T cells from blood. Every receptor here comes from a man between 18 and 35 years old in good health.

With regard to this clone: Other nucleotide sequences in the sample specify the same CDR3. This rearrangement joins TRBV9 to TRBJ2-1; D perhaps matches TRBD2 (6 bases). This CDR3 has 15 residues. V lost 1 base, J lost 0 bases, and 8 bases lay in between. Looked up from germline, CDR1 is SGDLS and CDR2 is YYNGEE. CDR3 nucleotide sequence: TGTGCCAGCAGCGTAAGCGGGTCCTCCTACAATGAGCAGTTCTTC. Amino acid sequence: CASSVSGSSYNEQFF.

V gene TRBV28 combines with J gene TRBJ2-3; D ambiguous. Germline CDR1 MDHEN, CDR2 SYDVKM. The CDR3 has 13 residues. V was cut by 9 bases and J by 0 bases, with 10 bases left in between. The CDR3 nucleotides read TGTGCCAGTCTATCCTCTAGCACAGATACGCAGTATTTT. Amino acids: CASLSSSTDTQYF.

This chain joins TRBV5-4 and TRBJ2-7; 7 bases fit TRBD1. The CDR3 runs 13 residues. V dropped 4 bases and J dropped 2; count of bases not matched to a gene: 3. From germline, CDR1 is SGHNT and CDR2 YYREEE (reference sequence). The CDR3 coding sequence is TGTGCCAGCAGCGAGACAGGGACCTACGAGCAGTACTTC. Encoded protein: CASSETGTYEQYF.

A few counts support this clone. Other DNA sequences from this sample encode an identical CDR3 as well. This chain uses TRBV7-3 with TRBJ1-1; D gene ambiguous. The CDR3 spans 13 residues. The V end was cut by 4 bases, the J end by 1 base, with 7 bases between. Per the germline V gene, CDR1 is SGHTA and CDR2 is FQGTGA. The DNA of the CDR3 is TGTGCCAGCAGCTCCGGTTCGAACACTGAAGCTTTCTTT. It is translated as CASSSGSNTEAFF.

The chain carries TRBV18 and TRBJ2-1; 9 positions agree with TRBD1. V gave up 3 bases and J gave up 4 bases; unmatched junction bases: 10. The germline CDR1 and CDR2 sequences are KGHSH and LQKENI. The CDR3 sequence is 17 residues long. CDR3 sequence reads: CASSPRTGTGLYNEQFF. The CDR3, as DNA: TGTGCCAGCTCACCTAGGACTGGGACAGGGTTATACAATGAGCAGTTCTTC.

CDR3 sequence (DNA): TGTGCCAGCAGCCAGTTGAACACTGAAGCTTTCTTT. This encodes CASSQLNTEAFF. This chain connects TRBV7-8 to TRBJ1-1; D remains ambiguous. Germline V gene lookup returns CDR1 SGHVS and CDR2 FQNEAQ. Trimming left V 5 bases short and J 0 bases short, with 4 bases between. CDR3 length equals 12 residues.

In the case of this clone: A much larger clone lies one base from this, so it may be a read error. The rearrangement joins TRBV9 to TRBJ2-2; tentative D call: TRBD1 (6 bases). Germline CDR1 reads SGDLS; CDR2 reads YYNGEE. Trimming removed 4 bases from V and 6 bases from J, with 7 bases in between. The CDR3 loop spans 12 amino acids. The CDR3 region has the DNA TGTGCCAGCAGCCCAGGGGCCGGGGAGCTGTTTTTT. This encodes CASSPGAGELFF.

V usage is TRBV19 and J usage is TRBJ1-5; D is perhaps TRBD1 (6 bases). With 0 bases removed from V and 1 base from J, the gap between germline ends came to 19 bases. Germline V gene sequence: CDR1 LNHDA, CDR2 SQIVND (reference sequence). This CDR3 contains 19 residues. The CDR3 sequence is CASSIDRTRGVGSNQPQHF. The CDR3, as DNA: TGTGCCAGTAGTATAGATCGCACAAGGGGGGTTGGAAGCAATCAGCCCCAGCATTTT.

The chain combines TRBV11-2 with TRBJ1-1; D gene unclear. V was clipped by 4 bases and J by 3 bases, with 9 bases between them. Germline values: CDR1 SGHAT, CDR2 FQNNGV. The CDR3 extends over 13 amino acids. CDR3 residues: CASSSDVDTEAFF. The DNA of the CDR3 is TGTGCCAGCAGCTCAGACGTGGACACTGAAGCTTTCTTT.

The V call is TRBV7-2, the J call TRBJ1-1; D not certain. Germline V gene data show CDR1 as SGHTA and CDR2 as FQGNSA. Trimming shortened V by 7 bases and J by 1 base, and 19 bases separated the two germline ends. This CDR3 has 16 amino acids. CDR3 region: CASTLRRAGRNTEAFF. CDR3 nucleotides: TGTGCCAGCACCCTTAGGAGGGCCGGTAGGAACACTGAAGCTTTCTTT.

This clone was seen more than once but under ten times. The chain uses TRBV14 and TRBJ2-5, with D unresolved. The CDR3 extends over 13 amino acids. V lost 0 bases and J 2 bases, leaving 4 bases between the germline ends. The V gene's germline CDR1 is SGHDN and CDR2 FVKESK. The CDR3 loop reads CASSQDPQETQYF. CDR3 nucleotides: TGTGCCAGCAGCCAAGACCCACAAGAGACCCAGTACTTC.

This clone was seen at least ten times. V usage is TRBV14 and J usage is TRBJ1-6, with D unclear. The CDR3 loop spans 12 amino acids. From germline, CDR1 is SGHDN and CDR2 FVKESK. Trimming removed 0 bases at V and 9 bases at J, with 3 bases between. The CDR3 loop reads CASSQDSSPLHF. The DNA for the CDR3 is TGTGCCAGCAGCCAAGATTCTTCACCCCTCCACTTT. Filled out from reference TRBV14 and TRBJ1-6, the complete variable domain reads EAGVTQFPSHSVIEKGQTVTLRCDPISGHDNLYWYRRVMGKEIKFLLHFVKESKQDESGMPNNRFLAERTGGTYSTLKVQPAELEDSGVYFCASSQDSSPLHFGNGTRLTVT.

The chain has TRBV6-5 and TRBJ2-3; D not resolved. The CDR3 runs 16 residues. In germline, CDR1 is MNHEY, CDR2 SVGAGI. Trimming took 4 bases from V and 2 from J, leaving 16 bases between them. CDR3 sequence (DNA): TGTGCCAGCAGTTTCCGGGCCTCAGGTGCCACAGATACGCAGTATTTT. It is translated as CASSFRASGATDTQYF.

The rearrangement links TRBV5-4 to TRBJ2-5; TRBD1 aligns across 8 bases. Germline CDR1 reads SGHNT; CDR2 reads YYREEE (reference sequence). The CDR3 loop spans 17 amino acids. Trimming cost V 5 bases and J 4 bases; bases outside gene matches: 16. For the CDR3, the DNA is TGTGCCAGCAGTGAACTGGGCAGGGGGCGCTCTGGAGAGACCCAGTACTTC. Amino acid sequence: CASSELGRGRSGETQYF.

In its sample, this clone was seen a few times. CDR3 residues: CASSLSSGSTGELFF. The CDR3 bases are TGCGCCAGCAGCTTGAGTTCGGGGAGCACCGGGGAGCTGTTTTTT. J is TRBJ2-2 and V is TRBV5-1, with a tentative D call TRBD2 (5 bases). Trimming shortened V by 1 base and J by 4 bases, and 11 bases separated the two germline ends. CDR3 size: 15 residues. CDR1 and CDR2 from the germline V gene are SGHRS and YFSETQ.

This chain's CDR3 is CASTGQETQYF. The DNA of the CDR3 is TGTGCCAGCACCGGGCAAGAGACCCAGTACTTC. The chain has TRBV28 and TRBJ2-5; no definite D call. The CDR3 runs 11 residues. Germline V lookup: CDR1 MDHEN, CDR2 SYDVKM. Trimming stripped 7 bases from V and 2 bases from J, with 5 bases between.

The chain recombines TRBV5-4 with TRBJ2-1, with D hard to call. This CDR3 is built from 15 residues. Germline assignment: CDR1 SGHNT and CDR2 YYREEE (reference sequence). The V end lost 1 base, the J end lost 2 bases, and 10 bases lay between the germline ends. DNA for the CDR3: TGTGCCAGCAGCTTGACGACTCTTACCTACAATGAGCAGTTCTTC. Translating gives CASSLTTLTYNEQFF. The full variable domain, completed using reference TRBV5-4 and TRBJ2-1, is ETGVTQSPTHLIKTRGQQVTLRCSSQSGHNTVSWYQQALGQGPQFIFQYYREEENGRGNFPPRFSGLQFPNYSSELNVNALELDDSALYLCASSLTTLTYNEQFFGPGTRLTVL.

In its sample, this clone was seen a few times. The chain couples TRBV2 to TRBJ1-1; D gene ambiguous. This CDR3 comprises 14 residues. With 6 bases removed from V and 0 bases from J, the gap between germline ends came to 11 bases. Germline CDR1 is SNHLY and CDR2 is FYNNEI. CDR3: CASSKMGVNTEAFF. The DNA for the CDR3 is TGTGCCAGCAGCAAAATGGGTGTGAACACTGAAGCTTTCTTT. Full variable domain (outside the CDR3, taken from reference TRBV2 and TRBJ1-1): EPEVTQTPSHQVTQMGQEVILRCVPISNHLYFYWYRQILGQKVEFLVSFYNNEISEKSEIFDDQFSVERPDGSNFTLKIRSTKLEDSAMYFCASSKMGVNTEAFFGQGTRLTVV.

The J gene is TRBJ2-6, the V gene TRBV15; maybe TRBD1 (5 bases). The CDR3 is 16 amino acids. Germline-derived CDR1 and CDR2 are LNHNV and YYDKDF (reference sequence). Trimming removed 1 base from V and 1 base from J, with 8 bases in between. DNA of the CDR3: TGTGCCACCAGCAGAGGGGGCCAATCTGGGGCCAACGTCCTGACTTTC. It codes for CATSRGGQSGANVLTF.

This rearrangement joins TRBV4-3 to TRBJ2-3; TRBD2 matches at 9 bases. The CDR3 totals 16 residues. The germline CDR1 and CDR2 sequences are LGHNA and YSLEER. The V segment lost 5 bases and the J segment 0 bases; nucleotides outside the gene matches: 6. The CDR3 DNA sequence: TGCGCCAGCAGCAGAAGGCTAGCGGGGAGCACAGATACGCAGTATTTT. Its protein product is CASSRRLAGSTDTQYF.

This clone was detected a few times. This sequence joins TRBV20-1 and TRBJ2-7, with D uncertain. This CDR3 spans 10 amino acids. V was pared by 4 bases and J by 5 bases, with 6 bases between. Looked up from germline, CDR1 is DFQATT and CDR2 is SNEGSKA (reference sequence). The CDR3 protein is CSATRDEQYF. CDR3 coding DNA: TGCAGTGCTACTAGGGACGAGCAGTACTTC.

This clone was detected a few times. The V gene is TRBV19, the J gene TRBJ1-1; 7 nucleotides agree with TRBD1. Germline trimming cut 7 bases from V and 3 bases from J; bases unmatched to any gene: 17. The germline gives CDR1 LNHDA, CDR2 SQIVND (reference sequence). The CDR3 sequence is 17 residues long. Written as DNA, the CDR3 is TGTGCCAGTACCCCGTTTCTTACAGGGGAGAAGGACACTGAAGCTTTCTTT. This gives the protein CASTPFLTGEKDTEAFF.

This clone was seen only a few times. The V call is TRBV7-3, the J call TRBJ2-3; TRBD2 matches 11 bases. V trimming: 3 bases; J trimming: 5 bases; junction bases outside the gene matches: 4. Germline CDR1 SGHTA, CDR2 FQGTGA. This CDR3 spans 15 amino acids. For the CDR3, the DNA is TGTGCCAGCAGCTTGCTAGCGGGGGGCAGAGATACGCAGTATTTT. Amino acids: CASSLLAGGRDTQYF.

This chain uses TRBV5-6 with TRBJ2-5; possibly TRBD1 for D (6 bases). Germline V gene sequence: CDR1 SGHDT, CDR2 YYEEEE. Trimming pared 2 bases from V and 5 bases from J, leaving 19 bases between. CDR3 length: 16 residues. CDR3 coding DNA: TGTGCCAGCAGCTTCGGCGGACAGACCTCCGGGGAGACCCAGTACTTC. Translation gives CASSFGGQTSGETQYF.

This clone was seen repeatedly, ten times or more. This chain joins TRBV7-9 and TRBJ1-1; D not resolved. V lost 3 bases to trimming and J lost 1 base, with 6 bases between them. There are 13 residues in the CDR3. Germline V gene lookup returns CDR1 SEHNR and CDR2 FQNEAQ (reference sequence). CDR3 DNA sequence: TGTGCCAGCAGCTTCCAACCGAACACTGAAGCTTTCTTT. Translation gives CASSFQPNTEAFF.

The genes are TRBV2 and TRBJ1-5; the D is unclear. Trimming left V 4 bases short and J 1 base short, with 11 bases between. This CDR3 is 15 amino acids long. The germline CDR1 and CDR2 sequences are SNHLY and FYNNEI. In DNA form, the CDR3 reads TGTGCCAGCAGTGGGGGAATGGTGAGCAATCAGCCCCAGCATTTT. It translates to CASSGGMVSNQPQHF.

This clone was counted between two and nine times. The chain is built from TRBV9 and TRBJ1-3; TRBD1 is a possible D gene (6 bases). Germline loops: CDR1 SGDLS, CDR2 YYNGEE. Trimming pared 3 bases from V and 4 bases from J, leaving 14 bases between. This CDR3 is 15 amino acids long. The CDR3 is CASSGGLSAGNTIYF. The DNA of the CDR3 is TGTGCCAGCAGCGGGGGGCTATCAGCCGGAAACACCATATATTTT.

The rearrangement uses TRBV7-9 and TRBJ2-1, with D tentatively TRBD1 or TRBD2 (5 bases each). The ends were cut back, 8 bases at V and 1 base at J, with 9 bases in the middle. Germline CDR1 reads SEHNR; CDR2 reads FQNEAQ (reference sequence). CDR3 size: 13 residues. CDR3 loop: CASARGSYNEQFF. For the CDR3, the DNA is TGTGCCAGCGCGAGGGGATCCTACAATGAGCAGTTCTTC.